Shown below are 28 T cell receptor beta chains from a single sample sequenced in a study of glioma-infiltrating T cells after dendritic cell vaccination. Time point reported: after dendritic cell vaccination, including at tumor progression/relapse. The repertoire was sequenced with immunoSEQ multiplex PCR; TCRdb's copy has only in-frame clones and lacks some. The sample lists 45,000 to 60,000 clones, roughly 80% occurring once. The material sequenced was blood, taken after dendritic cell vaccination. These receptor sequences come from a human donor with glioblastoma.

The genes are TRBV5-4 and TRBJ1-2; D call uncertain. Germline V lookup: CDR1 SGHNT, CDR2 YYREEE (reference sequence). This CDR3 has 20 amino acids. The V and J ends lost 6 bases and 0 bases respectively, with 30 bases between them. As DNA, the CDR3 is TGTGCCAGCACCCCCCCCCACCCATCCGGAGACGTGACCACTAACTATGGCTACACCTTC. Its translation is CASTPPHPSGDVTTNYGYTF.

This clone appeared a single time. V usage is TRBV27 and J usage is TRBJ1-1, with 9 nucleotides matching TRBD1. The CDR3 contains 12 residues. Germline V CDR1 and CDR2: MNHEY, SMNVEV (reference sequence). V trimming: 3 bases; J trimming: 10 bases; junction bases outside the gene matches: 3. For the CDR3, the DNA is TGTGCCAGCAGTTTTGGACAGGGGAGAGCTTTCTTT. Its protein is CASSFGQGRAFF.

The chain links TRBV29-1 to TRBJ2-7, with 11 bases aligning to TRBD1. The V and J ends lost 7 bases and 2 bases, in that order; junction bases with no gene match: 1. The CDR3 consists of 12 residues. In germline, CDR1 is SQVTM, CDR2 ANQGSEA. CDR3 sequence (DNA): TGCAGCGCGGACAGGGGGCCCTACGAGCAGTACTTC. As protein: CSADRGPYEQYF.

The rearrangement joins TRBV11-3 to TRBJ2-1; tentatively, D is TRBD2 (5 bases). Germline V gene sequence: CDR1 SGHNT, CDR2 YENEEA. The CDR3 length is 13 residues. V was trimmed by 0 bases and J by 13 bases, leaving 13 bases between them. DNA for the CDR3: TGTGCCAGCAGCTTAGAGGGTGAGGGTTTTCAGTTCTTC. This gives the protein CASSLEGEGFQFF.

This chain uses TRBV6-5 with TRBJ1-5; D remains ambiguous. Germline V lookup: CDR1 MNHEY, CDR2 SVGAGI. V lost 5 bases, J lost 5 bases, and 7 bases lay in between. This CDR3 contains 12 residues. Here the CDR3 reads CASSHPDQPQHF. CDR3 sequence (DNA): TGTGCCAGCAGTCACCCAGATCAGCCCCAGCATTTT.

This clone was recorded only once. DNA for the CDR3: TGTGCCAGTAGTAAGGGCGGGGGGCCCAACACTGAAGCTTTCTTT. Translating gives CASSKGGGPNTEAFF. The chain combines TRBV19 with TRBJ1-1; weak D call: TRBD1 (6 bases). This CDR3 comprises 15 residues. Trimming stripped 4 bases from V and 2 bases from J, with 14 bases between. Looked up from germline, CDR1 is LNHDA and CDR2 is SQIVND (reference sequence).

In regard to this clone: The junction departs from germline at one end; a sequencing error may be responsible. The sample has other DNA sequences that encode this CDR3 too. This chain's CDR3 is CASSSTGNNSPLHF. Here the CDR3 DNA reads TGTGCCAGCAGCTCGACAGGGAATAATTCCCCCCTCCACTTT. This rearrangement joins TRBV11-2 to TRBJ1-6; TRBD1 aligns across 7 bases. CDR1 is SGHAT and CDR2 is FQNNGV in the germline V gene. CDR3 length: 14 amino acids.

This chain joins TRBV4-2 and TRBJ2-7; the D gene is possibly TRBD2 (6 bases). The V gene's germline CDR1 is LGHNA and CDR2 YNFKEQ. The CDR3 covers 16 residues. Trimming cost V 5 bases and J 0 bases, with 17 bases left between them. Here the CDR3 reads CASSARTRGGSYEQYF. In DNA, the CDR3 is TGTGCCAGCAGCGCCCGAACTAGGGGAGGCTCCTACGAGCAGTACTTC.

CDR3 DNA: TGTGCTAGTGGCCATCCACAGGGTTTGAACACTGAAGCTTTCTTT. Encoded protein: CASGHPQGLNTEAFF. This chain connects TRBV12-5 to TRBJ1-1; D might be TRBD1 (6 bases). Per the germline V gene, CDR1 is LGHNT and CDR2 is FRNRAP. This CDR3 is built from 15 residues. V lost 6 bases and J lost 0, with 14 bases in between.

This chain connects TRBV7-2 to TRBJ2-1; perhaps TRBD2 as D (5 bases). Trimming pared 1 base from V and 5 bases from J, leaving 9 bases between. This CDR3 has 14 amino acids. Germline lookup yields CDR1 SGHTA and CDR2 FQGNSA. The CDR3 nucleotides are TGTGCCAGCAGCTTAGGGACTTTCAACAATGAGCAGTTCTTC. It translates to CASSLGTFNNEQFF.

This clone occurred a few times. The chain combines TRBV18 with TRBJ2-2; 9 bases fit TRBD1. The CDR3 is 16 residues long. In germline, CDR1 is KGHSH, CDR2 LQKENI. Trimming at V came to 6 bases and at J to 4 bases, leaving 9 bases not matched to a gene. In DNA, the CDR3 is TGTGCCAGCTCGCCCAACAGGGGGCTAAGCACCGGGGAGCTGTTTTTT. Amino acids: CASSPNRGLSTGELFF.

The chain uses TRBV5-1 and TRBJ2-1, with 12 bases fitting TRBD2. Trimming removed 3 bases from V and 10 bases from J; junction bases left unmatched: 11. Germline V gives CDR1 SGHRS, CDR2 YFSETQ. CDR3 size: 16 residues. The CDR3 DNA reads as TGCGCCAGCAGCTGGGGTCTAGCGGGGGGGCCTGGGGAGCAGTTCTTC. The encoded protein is CASSWGLAGGPGEQFF.

CDR3: CASSPLQGRNTGELFF. The DNA of the CDR3 is TGTGCCAGCAGTCCTCTACAGGGGCGGAACACCGGGGAGCTGTTTTTT. The gene calls are TRBV11-3 and TRBJ2-2; 7 bases fit TRBD1. Germline V gene lookup returns CDR1 SGHNT and CDR2 YENEEA. The V segment lost 6 bases and the J segment 1 base; nucleotides outside the gene matches: 8. This CDR3 region has 16 residues. Full variable domain (remainder filled in from reference TRBV11-3 and TRBJ2-2): EAGVVQSPRYKIIEKKQPVAFWCNPISGHNTLYWYLQNLGQGPELLIRYENEEAVDDSQLPKDRFSAERLKGVDSTLKIQPAELGDSAVYLCASSPLQGRNTGELFFGEGSRLTVL.

The genes are TRBV10-2 and TRBJ2-7; D is undetermined. CDR1 is WSHSY, CDR2 SAAADI, per germline. This CDR3 has 15 amino acids. The V end was cut by 7 bases, the J end by 0 bases, with 16 bases between. The CDR3 sequence: CASTQRLLSSYEQYF. The CDR3 DNA reads as TGCGCCAGCACTCAAAGACTGTTGTCCTCCTACGAGCAGTACTTC.

This chain uses TRBV5-1 with TRBJ2-2; 8 bases are a match to TRBD1. There are 15 residues in the CDR3. The trim removed 0 bases at V and 3 bases at J, leaving 1 base unmatched. The germline V gene encodes CDR1 SGHRS and CDR2 YFSETQ. CDR3: CASSLATGDTGELFF. CDR3 DNA: TGCGCCAGCAGCTTGGCGACAGGGGACACCGGGGAGCTGTTTTTT.

This chain links TRBV29-1 with TRBJ1-5, with TRBD1 as a possible D gene (6 bases). The CDR3 contains 12 residues. The germline V gene has CDR1 SQVTM and CDR2 ANQGSEA. Deletions cut 7 bases from V and 0 bases from J, with 7 bases between. CDR3 sequence (DNA): TGCAGCGCAGGGGATAGCAATCAGCCCCAGCATTTT. Its translation is CSAGDSNQPQHF.

This clone appeared a single time. The V and J genes are TRBV7-2 and TRBJ1-5; a weak D match, TRBD1 (6 bases). Germline V gene data show CDR1 as SGHTA and CDR2 as FQGNSA. The CDR3 has 15 amino acids. V was cut by 3 bases and J by 0 bases, with 9 bases left in between. CDR3 sequence (DNA): TGTGCCAGCAGCTTCAACAGGGCTAGCAATCAGCCCCAGCATTTT. Amino acids: CASSFNRASNQPQHF.

The J gene is TRBJ2-5, the V gene TRBV19; D is perhaps TRBD1 (5 bases). The germline V gene encodes CDR1 LNHDA and CDR2 SQIVND (reference sequence). This CDR3 comprises 12 residues. The V gene lost 6 bases and the J gene lost 2 bases, with 7 bases spanning the gap. Written as DNA, the CDR3 is TGTGCCAGTAGCAGGGATCAAGAGACCCAGTACTTC. This translates into CASSRDQETQYF. The full variable domain, completed using reference TRBV19 and TRBJ2-5, is DGGITQSPKYLFRKEGQNVTLSCEQNLNHDAMYWYRQDPGQGLRLIYYSQIVNDFQKGDIAEGYSVSREKKESFPLTVTSAQKNPTAFYLCASSRDQETQYFGPGTRLLVL.

DNA of the CDR3: TGCGCCAGCAGCCAGCGGACAGGGGCTTTGGATAATTCACCCCTCCACTTT. Amino acid sequence: CASSQRTGALDNSPLHF. This chain connects TRBV4-1 to TRBJ1-6, with 9 bases that match TRBD1. This CDR3 spans 17 amino acids. The V gene's germline CDR1 is MGHRA and CDR2 YSYEKL. V was clipped by 3 bases and J by 5 bases; unmatched bases: 8.

This chain links TRBV5-4 with TRBJ1-2; D gene unclear. The CDR3 spans 12 residues. V lost 7 bases to trimming and J lost 4 bases, with 11 bases between them. Germline assignment: CDR1 SGHNT and CDR2 YYREEE (reference sequence). The CDR3 spells CASGEEGYGYTF. CDR3 nucleotide sequence: TGTGCCAGCGGGGAGGAGGGCTATGGCTACACCTTC.

This chain uses TRBV9 with TRBJ2-3; 9 nucleotides align to TRBD2. The V and J ends lost 0 bases and 4 bases, in that order; junction bases with no gene match: 3. The CDR3 consists of 15 residues. The germline V gene encodes CDR1 SGDLS and CDR2 YYNGEE. In nucleotides, the CDR3 is TGTGCCAGCAGCGTAGTTAGCGGGGGCTCAGATACGCAGTATTTT. Amino acid sequence: CASSVVSGGSDTQYF.

V is TRBV7-2 and J is TRBJ2-5; D unclear. Deletions cut 2 bases from V and 5 bases from J, with 12 bases between. Per the germline V gene, CDR1 is SGHTA and CDR2 is FQGNSA. The CDR3 covers 14 residues. The CDR3 nucleotides read TGTGCCAGCAGCTTATGGGCGTTGGGCGAGACCCAGTACTTC. Translated, it gives CASSLWALGETQYF.

This clone was detected a few times. The chain has TRBV7-9 and TRBJ2-7, with D perhaps TRBD2 (6 bases). Germline assignment: CDR1 SEHNR and CDR2 FQNEAQ (reference sequence). Trimming removed 4 bases at V and 0 bases at J, with 13 bases between. The CDR3 covers 15 residues. The CDR3 loop is CASSSKGLPSYEQYF. CDR3 in DNA: TGTGCCAGCAGCTCCAAGGGACTCCCCTCCTACGAGCAGTACTTC.

This chain connects TRBV6-4 to TRBJ2-2, with D perhaps matching TRBD2 (5 bases). Trimming pared 6 bases from V and 1 base from J, leaving 9 bases between. The length of the CDR3 is 14 residues. Germline loops: CDR1 MRHNA, CDR2 SNTAGT. CDR3: CASRQGRNTGELFF. In nucleotides, the CDR3 is TGTGCCAGCAGACAAGGGAGGAACACCGGGGAGCTGTTTTTT.

This clone was counted only a few times. The chain combines TRBV10-3 with TRBJ1-4; D remains unclear. Trimming removed 2 bases from V and 7 bases from J, with 8 bases in between. The CDR3 has 13 amino acids. Germline lookup yields CDR1 ENHRY and CDR2 SYGVKD. The DNA for the CDR3 is TGTGCCATCAGTGAGGTTGCACTTGAAAAACTGTTTTTT. This sequence encodes CAISEVALEKLFF.

Points on this clone: Other DNA sequences in this sample translate to the same CDR3. The chain employs TRBV4-3 and TRBJ2-7; 8 nucleotides match TRBD1. The CDR3 extends over 14 amino acids. Germline V gene data show CDR1 as LGHNA and CDR2 as YSLEER. Trimming took 3 bases from V and 4 from J; bases not matched to a gene: 5. The CDR3 loop reads CASSQTGTGYEQYF. CDR3 sequence (DNA): TGCGCCAGCAGCCAGACCGGGACAGGATACGAGCAGTACTTC.

V and J are TRBV7-2 and TRBJ1-5; 9 positions match TRBD1. Looked up from germline, CDR1 is SGHTA and CDR2 is FQGNSA. Trimming cost V 5 bases and J 7 bases; bases outside gene matches: 9. The CDR3 is made up of 15 amino acids. The CDR3 region has the DNA TGTGCCAGCAGCCTAACAGGGGGCGGTCAGCAGCCCCAGCATTTT. This gives the protein CASSLTGGGQQPQHF.

The chain joins TRBV2 to TRBJ2-3, with no clear D. The CDR3 runs 14 residues. Germline-derived CDR1 and CDR2 are SNHLY and FYNNEI. V lost 4 bases to trimming and J lost 4 bases, with 12 bases between them. The CDR3 region is CASSGDSEADTQYF. In DNA form, the CDR3 reads TGTGCCAGCAGTGGCGACTCCGAAGCAGATACGCAGTATTTT.